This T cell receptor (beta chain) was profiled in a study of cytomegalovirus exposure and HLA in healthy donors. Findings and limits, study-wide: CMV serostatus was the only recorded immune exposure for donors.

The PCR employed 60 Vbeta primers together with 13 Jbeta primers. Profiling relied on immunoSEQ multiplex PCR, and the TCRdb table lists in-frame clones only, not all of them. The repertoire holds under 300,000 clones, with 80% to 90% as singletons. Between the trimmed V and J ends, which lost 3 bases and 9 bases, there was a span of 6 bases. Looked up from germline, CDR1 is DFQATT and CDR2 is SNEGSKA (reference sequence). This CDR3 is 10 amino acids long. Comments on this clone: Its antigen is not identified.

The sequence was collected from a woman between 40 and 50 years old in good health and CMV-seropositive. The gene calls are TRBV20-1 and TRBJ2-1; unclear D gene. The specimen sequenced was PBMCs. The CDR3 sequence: CSASFVEQFF. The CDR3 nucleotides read TGCAGTGCTAGTTTCGTTGAGCAGTTCTTC.